What follows is one T cell receptor (beta chain) and its context. Seattle patients were enrolled while actively infected and followed longitudinally. Sequencing used immunoSEQ multiplex PCR; TCRdb keeps in-frame clones, though not all of them. Here the sample spans about 170,000 clones, approximately 80% being singletons. The CDR3 has 14 amino acids. Trimming removed 0 bases from V and 1 base from J, with 7 bases in between. The V gene's germline CDR1 is SGHRS and CDR2 YFSETQ. The sample comes from a study of blood T cell repertoires in COVID-19. Study at large: Acute-phase and convalescent COVID-19 samples originated in the United States, Italy and Spain. PBMCs, B-cell-depleted T cells, or T cells provided the cDNA or gDNA that made up the material.

Sequencing was carried out using peripheral blood. The source is an elderly woman with COVID-19, enrolled during active disease. This chain uses TRBV5-1 with TRBJ1-1, with no clear D. CDR3 protein: CASSLAGENTEAFF. The CDR3 DNA reads TGCGCCAGCAGCTTGGCCGGGGAGAACACTGAAGCTTTCTTT.